This T cell receptor beta chain was observed in a study of blood T cell repertoires in COVID-19. Turning to the study itself: The United States, Italy and Spain supplied acute and convalescent COVID-19 samples. T cells, B-cell-depleted T cells, or PBMCs provided the cDNA or gDNA that served as material.

Clones were sequenced by immunoSEQ multiplex PCR, and TCRdb holds only the in-frame ones, with some missing. The data show roughly 160,000 clones, about four fifths seen once. This clone appeared a single time. The CDR3 spans 15 residues. V lost 5 bases, J lost 4 bases, and 9 bases stayed unmatched. Germline CDR1 and CDR2: SGHNT and YENEEA. Among Cohort 3 donors, those recovered had two negative PCRs, clearance, or symptom resolution. The TCR sequence derives from a woman aged 55-70 years who had recovered from COVID-19. Sequenced material: PBMCs or T cells enriched from blood (not recorded which). V gene TRBV11-3 combines with J gene TRBJ2-7, with TRBD1 matching 9 bases. CDR3 nucleotides: TGTGCCAGCAGCCGGGGACAGGGCCCCGCTTACGAGCAGTACTTC. Amino acids: CASSRGQGPAYEQYF.